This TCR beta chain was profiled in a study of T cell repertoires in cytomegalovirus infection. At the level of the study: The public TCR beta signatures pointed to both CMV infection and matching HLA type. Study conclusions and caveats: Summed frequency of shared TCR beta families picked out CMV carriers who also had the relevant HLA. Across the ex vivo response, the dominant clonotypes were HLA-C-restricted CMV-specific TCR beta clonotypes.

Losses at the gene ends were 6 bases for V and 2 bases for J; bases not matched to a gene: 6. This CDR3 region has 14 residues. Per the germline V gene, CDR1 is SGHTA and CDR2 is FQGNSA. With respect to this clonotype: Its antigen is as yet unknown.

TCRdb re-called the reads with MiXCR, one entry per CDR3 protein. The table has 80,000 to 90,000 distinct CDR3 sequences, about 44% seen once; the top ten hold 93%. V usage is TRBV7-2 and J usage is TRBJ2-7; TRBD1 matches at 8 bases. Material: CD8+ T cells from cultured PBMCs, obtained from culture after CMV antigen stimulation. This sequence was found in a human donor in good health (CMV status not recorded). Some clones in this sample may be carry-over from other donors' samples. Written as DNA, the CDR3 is TGTGCCAGCAGACCAGACAGGGGAGCCTACGAGCAGTACTTC. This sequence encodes CASRPDRGAYEQYF.